Listed below are T cell receptor beta chains from one sample, sequenced in a study of blood T cell repertoires in COVID-19. Some clones are missing from TCRdb's copy, which holds only in-frame ones; the method was immunoSEQ multiplex PCR. The sample records some 500,000 clones, roughly nine tenths being singletons. Sequenced input: peripheral blood. The receptors derive from a woman between 50 and 59 years old with COVID-19, enrolled during active disease. The CDR3 runs from the conserved cysteine through the conserved F or W. A D gene is named only where the DNA matches it firmly. Size values are once, few and many counts, or a class for expanded clones, and some rows have none.

J	length	D	size	V	CDR3	DNA
TRBJ1-2	13	.	.	TRBV6-6	CATSRGRGDGYTF	TGTGCCACTTCCCGTGGCAGGGGAGATGGCTACACCTTC
TRBJ1-2	16	TRBD1	.	TRBV4-1	CASSHPPQGADYGYTF	TGCGCCAGCAGCCACCCCCCCCAGGGGGCAGACTATGGCTACACCTTC
TRBJ1-1	13	.	.	TRBV29-1	CSGTSLQGTEAFF	TGCAGCGGCACTTCTCTCCAGGGGACTGAAGCTTTCTTT
TRBJ2-3	16	.	.	TRBV27	CATTSPRGNPTDTQYF	TGTGCCACCACGAGCCCGCGAGGAAACCCTACAGATACGCAGTATTTT
TRBJ1-2	16	.	.	TRBV7-2	CASSLEGERGNYGYTF	TGTGCCAGCAGCTTAGAAGGCGAAAGAGGCAACTATGGCTACACCTTC
TRBJ2-2	14	TRBD1	.	TRBV2	CASRSTGDTGELFF	TGTGCCAGCAGATCGACAGGGGATACCGGGGAGCTGTTTTTT
TRBJ1-5	16	TRBD1	once	TRBV7-8	CASSFYLDRVNQPQHF	TGTGCCAGCAGCTTCTACTTGGACAGGGTGAATCAGCCCCAGCATTTT
TRBJ2-5	17	TRBD1	.	TRBV7-9	CASSLEALEQGQETQYF	TGTGCCAGCAGCTTAGAAGCGCTCGAACAGGGGCAAGAGACCCAGTACTTC
TRBJ2-7	13	TRBD1	.	TRBV3-1/TRBV3-2	CASTDRGGVQQYF	TGTGCCAGTACCGACAGGGGAGGAGTGCAGCAGTACTTC
TRBJ1-5	14	.	.	TRBV7-8	CASSRPYSNQPQHF	TGTGCCAGCAGCCGCCCCTATAGCAATCAGCCCCAGCATTTT
TRBJ1-3	14	TRBD1	.	TRBV6-5	CASRTGQGIDTIYF	TGTGCCAGCAGAACGGGACAGGGGATAGACACCATATATTTT
TRBJ1-1	19	.	.	TRBV12-5	CASGFYTSWERKGNTEAFF	TGTGCTAGTGGTTTTTACACCTCTTGGGAGAGAAAGGGGAACACTGAAGCTTTCTTT
TRBJ1-3	14	.	.	TRBV6-5	CASSPGGSGNTIYF	TGTGCCAGCAGTCCCGGGGGTAGTGGAAACACCATATATTTT
TRBJ2-4	18	.	.	TRBV11-2	CASSLDLRGVTAKNIQYF	TGTGCCAGCAGCTTAGATCTCCGCGGGGTTACAGCCAAAAACATTCAGTACTTC
TRBJ1-5	15	TRBD1	.	TRBV11-2	CASSRTGGSNQPQHF	TGTGCCAGCAGCCGGACAGGGGGCAGCAATCAGCCCCAGCATTTT
TRBJ1-2	13	.	.	TRBV12-3/TRBV12-4	CASSSAGPYGYTF	TGTGCCAGCAGTTCGGCGGGCCCCTATGGCTACACCTTC
TRBJ1-2	11	.	.	TRBV29-1	CSVRTVDGYTF	TGCAGCGTTCGGACTGTGGACGGCTACACCTTC
TRBJ1-6	15	TRBD1	.	TRBV5-1	CASSLGQGGNSPLHF	TGCGCCAGCAGCTTGGGACAGGGGGGAAATTCACCCCTCCACTTT
TRBJ1-1	18	.	.	TRBV5-1	CASSFDRYVSGVNTEAFF	TGCGCCAGCAGCTTTGACAGATACGTCTCCGGTGTGAACACTGAAGCTTTCTTT
TRBJ2-5	13	.	.	TRBV24-1	CATSEPPSETQYF	TGTGCCACCAGTGAACCCCCTAGCGAGACCCAGTACTTC
TRBJ1-5	15	.	.	TRBV4-1	CASSQADRALQPQHF	TGCGCCAGCAGCCAAGCGGACAGAGCATTGCAGCCCCAGCATTTT
TRBJ1-2	16	.	.	TRBV7-9	CASSLSFGGGLSGYTF	TGTGCCAGCAGCTTATCCTTCGGGGGAGGGTTGTCTGGCTACACCTTC
TRBJ2-1	14	.	.	TRBV5-1	CASSLLSGYNEQFF	TGCGCCAGCAGCTTGCTGTCAGGTTACAATGAGCAGTTCTTC
TRBJ2-1	15	TRBD1	.	TRBV18	CASSSGDRAYNEQFF	TGTGCCAGCTCCTCAGGGGACAGGGCCTACAATGAGCAGTTCTTC
TRBJ1-4	15	.	.	TRBV19	CASSIDTATNEKLFF	TGTGCCAGTAGTATCGACACCGCAACTAATGAAAAACTGTTTTTT
TRBJ1-2	13	.	once	TRBV5-1	CASSLEAGYGYTF	TGCGCCAGCAGCTTGGAAGCAGGGTATGGCTACACCTTC
TRBJ2-1	15	TRBD2	.	TRBV5-6	CASSLRSGGDNEQFF	TGTGCCAGCAGCTTGAGAAGCGGGGGCGACAATGAGCAGTTCTTC
TRBJ2-3	14	TRBD2	once	TRBV30	CAWASGAGTDTQYF	TGTGCCTGGGCTAGCGGGGCTGGCACAGATACGCAGTATTTT
TRBJ2-3	14	TRBD2	once	TRBV9	CASSKSGGADTQYF	TGTGCCAGCAGCAAGAGCGGGGGGGCAGATACGCAGTATTTT
TRBJ1-5	15	.	.	TRBV5-6	CASSFQGTLNQPQHF	TGTGCCAGCAGCTTCCAGGGGACCTTGAATCAGCCCCAGCATTTT
TRBJ2-2	15	TRBD2	.	TRBV6-5	CASSYSLGGTGELFF	TGTGCCAGCAGTTACTCTCTGGGGGGGACCGGGGAGCTGTTTTTT
TRBJ1-1	14	.	few	TRBV6-5	CASRVGHPNTEAFF	TGTGCCAGCAGGGTGGGGCATCCGAACACTGAAGCTTTCTTT
TRBJ1-1	15	TRBD1	.	TRBV18	CASSPGTAENTEAFF	TGTGCCAGCTCACCCGGGACAGCGGAGAACACTGAAGCTTTCTTT
TRBJ1-1	12	TRBD1	.	TRBV7-9	CASSGDREGAFF	TGTGCCAGCAGCGGGGACAGGGAAGGAGCTTTCTTT
TRBJ1-2	13	.	.	TRBV5-1	CASSWGGNYGYTF	TGCGCCAGCAGCTGGGGCGGAAACTATGGCTACACCTTC
TRBJ1-5	16	.	.	TRBV27	CASRRIGQASNQPQHF	TGTGCCAGCAGACGGATAGGCCAAGCGAGCAATCAGCCCCAGCATTTT
TRBJ2-3	12	.	.	TRBV29-1	CSVGYGADTQYF	TGCAGCGTTGGGTATGGAGCAGATACGCAGTATTTT
TRBJ1-2	14	.	.	TRBV5-1	CASSPEGGDYGYTF	TGCGCCAGCAGCCCGGAGGGGGGGGACTATGGCTACACCTTC
TRBJ1-1	13	.	.	TRBV5-6	CASSVYRGGEAFF	TGTGCCAGCAGCGTGTACAGAGGGGGTGAAGCTTTCTTT